The 29 T cell receptor beta chains below were found in one sample sequenced in a study of identical twins. TCRdb fed the 5' RACE reads into MiXCR, producing one record per CDR3 protein. This sample has around 490,000 distinct CDR3 sequences, with around 15% found just once. The same sample was also used in a study of yellow fever vaccine responses in identical twins.

The sequenced sample consisted of CD4+ T cells sorted from blood. Receptor source: a woman younger than 35 in good health.

This clonotype turned up a few times. The chain links TRBV5-1 to TRBJ2-1; TRBD2 might be the D (6 bases). CDR1 SGHRS and CDR2 YFSETQ come from the germline V gene. V was pared by 7 bases and J by 6 bases, with 17 bases between. The CDR3 is made up of 14 amino acids. The CDR3 here is CASAGQVPLNEQFF. As DNA, the CDR3 is TGCGCCAGCGCGGGGCAGGTCCCCCTCAATGAGCAGTTCTTC.

The V and J genes are TRBV11-2 and TRBJ1-1; no clear D gene. The V end was cut by 5 bases, the J end by 1 base, with 8 bases between. CDR1 and CDR2 (germline): SGHAT, FQNNGV. The CDR3 is 13 amino acids. CDR3 residues: CASSPRTNTEAFF. The CDR3 DNA sequence: TGTGCCAGCAGCCCTAGAACGAACACTGAAGCTTTCTTT.

The V and J genes are TRBV12-3 or TRBV12-4 and TRBJ2-1, with TRBD2 matching 9 bases. V shed 5 bases, J shed 12 bases, and the junction held 17 bases outside the gene matches. The CDR3 loop spans 16 amino acids. The DNA of the CDR3 is TGTGCCAGCAGTCCCTTAGGGATAGCGGGAGAACAACGGCAGTTCTTC. This gives the protein CASSPLGIAGEQRQFF.

The rearrangement uses TRBV9 and TRBJ2-1; 12 nucleotides match TRBD2. The CDR3 length is 16 residues. The germline V gene encodes CDR1 SGDLS and CDR2 YYNGEE. With V trimmed by 0 bases and J by 8 bases, 6 bases remained unmatched. This CDR3 is CASSVAPSGGAHEQFF. CDR3 nucleotides: TGTGCCAGCAGCGTAGCTCCTAGCGGGGGGGCCCATGAGCAGTTCTTC.

The chain links TRBV20-1 to TRBJ2-3, with 8 nucleotides matching TRBD2. Germline V gene sequence: CDR1 DFQATT, CDR2 SNEGSKA (reference sequence). V was clipped by 5 bases and J by 0 bases; unmatched bases: 16. The CDR3 consists of 18 residues. The chain's CDR3 is CSAGNLAGTGFSTDTQYF. The CDR3 DNA follows: TGCAGTGCTGGCAATTTAGCGGGGACGGGATTTAGCACAGATACGCAGTATTTT.

This chain connects TRBV5-6 to TRBJ2-1; 7 bases map to TRBD1. Germline CDR1 is SGHDT and CDR2 is YYEEEE. The CDR3 is 13 residues long. V was pared by 3 bases and J by 9 bases, with 6 bases of the junction left unmatched. The CDR3 nucleotides are TGTGCCAGCAGCTCTACAGGGGTTGGTGAGCAGTTCTTC. Translation gives CASSSTGVGEQFF.

With respect to this clonotype: This may come from a read error, since a much larger clone is one base off. The chain combines TRBV5-5 with TRBJ2-7, with no clear D. The CDR3 covers 13 residues. Germline V gene data show CDR1 as SGHKS and CDR2 as YYEKEE (reference sequence). The V end was cut by 8 bases, the J end by 1 base, with 13 bases between. CDR3 sequence (DNA): TGTGCCAGGAGCCACGGACCGTCCTACGAGCAGTACGTC. Protein: CARSHGPSYEQYV.

The chain carries TRBV5-1 and TRBJ2-3, with TRBD2 identical over 11 bases. V dropped 4 bases and J dropped 1; count of bases not matched to a gene: 5. Germline V lookup: CDR1 SGHRS, CDR2 YFSETQ. CDR3 length: 16 amino acids. In nucleotides, the CDR3 is TGCGCCAGCAGCCTTAGCGGGGGGGCCCGCACAGATACGCAGTATTTT. Its translation: CASSLSGGARTDTQYF.

This clonotype was observed a handful of times. This chain links TRBV24-1 with TRBJ2-3, with D hard to call. Looked up from germline, CDR1 is KGHDR and CDR2 is SFDVKD. Trimming removed 7 bases at V and 0 bases at J, with 4 bases between. The CDR3 consists of 12 residues. The CDR3 loop is CATRDSTDTQYF. As DNA, the CDR3 is TGTGCCACCAGGGACAGCACAGATACGCAGTATTTT.

V usage is TRBV21-1 and J usage is TRBJ1-1. TRBV21-1 is flagged as a pseudogene. The CDR3 runs to 13 residues. The CDR3 sequence is CASSKDSDTEAFF. The CDR3 nucleotides read TGTGCCAGCAGCAAAGACAGTGACACTGAAGCTTTCTTT.

This rearrangement joins TRBV28 to TRBJ2-5; D perhaps matches TRBD1 (6 bases). Germline V gene lookup returns CDR1 MDHEN and CDR2 SYDVKM. CDR3 length: 13 amino acids. V gave up 5 bases and J gave up 4 bases, with 11 bases separating them. The chain's CDR3 is CASSHRDLETQYF. CDR3 in DNA: TGTGCCAGCAGTCACAGGGATTTAGAGACCCAGTACTTC.

This chain connects TRBV18 to TRBJ2-7; TRBD1 is a possible D gene (7 bases). This CDR3 region has 13 residues. Germline loops: CDR1 KGHSH, CDR2 LQKENI. V shed 4 bases and J shed 6 bases, with 13 bases lying between them. The DNA for the CDR3 is TGTGCCAGCTCACAGACAGGGAGGCTCGAGCAGTACTTC. Amino acids: CASSQTGRLEQYF.

This clonotype was counted between two and nine times. The chain joins TRBV4-1 to TRBJ2-2; D unresolved. Germline V gene lookup returns CDR1 MGHRA and CDR2 YSYEKL. Trimming left V 0 bases short and J 6 bases short, with 11 bases between. The CDR3 consists of 15 residues. The DNA of the CDR3 is TGCGCCAGCAGCCAAGATTCCGGGTGGGCCGGGGAGCTGTTTTTT. Translating gives CASSQDSGWAGELFF.

This clonotype has a handful of counts. CDR3 region: CASSVEGLAGAYEQYF. DNA for the CDR3: TGTGCCAGCAGCGTAGAGGGACTAGCGGGTGCATACGAGCAGTACTTC. This chain connects TRBV9 to TRBJ2-7; 12 bases fit TRBD2. The germline CDR1 and CDR2 sequences are SGDLS and YYNGEE. The ends lost 0 bases at V and 4 bases at J; junction bases unmatched: 5. CDR3 length: 16 residues.

This clonotype was detected a few times. J is TRBJ2-2 and V is TRBV3-1; D unclear. CDR3 length equals 15 residues. Germline V lookup: CDR1 LGHDT, CDR2 YNNKEL (reference sequence). V was pared by 4 bases and J by 2 bases, with 11 bases between. The chain's CDR3 is CASSRLEGNTGELFF. The CDR3 DNA is TGTGCCAGCAGCCGGCTAGAAGGAAACACCGGGGAGCTGTTTTTT.

The chain has TRBV5-1 and TRBJ1-1, with D perhaps matching TRBD1 (5 bases). The CDR3 contains 15 residues. In germline, CDR1 is SGHRS, CDR2 YFSETQ. With 0 bases removed from V and 1 base from J, the gap between germline ends came to 10 bases. The CDR3, as DNA: TGCGCCAGCAGCTTGGCCCCAGGGAGGAACACTGAAGCTTTCTTT. It specifies CASSLAPGRNTEAFF. The full variable domain, in which reference TRBV5-1 and TRBJ1-1 provide the parts outside the CDR3, is KAGVTQTPRYLIKTRGQQVTLSCSPISGHRSVSWYQQTPGQGLQFLFEYFSETQRNKGNFPGRFSGRQFSNSRSEMNVSTLELGDSALYLCASSLAPGRNTEAFFGQGTRLTVV.

The J gene is TRBJ2-1, the V gene TRBV25-1; D gene unclear. V lost 3 bases and J lost 9, with 15 bases in between. Germline V lookup: CDR1 MGHDK, CDR2 SYGVNS. The CDR3 is 14 amino acids. In DNA, the CDR3 is TGTGCCAGCAGTGATTTCGTAGGTTCTGGTGAGCAGTTCTTC. Translation gives CASSDFVGSGEQFF.

The chain uses TRBV3-1 and TRBJ1-2; D might be TRBD1 (6 bases). The germline V gene has CDR1 LGHDT and CDR2 YNNKEL (reference sequence). The CDR3 consists of 14 residues. With 7 bases removed from V and 4 bases from J, the gap between germline ends came to 16 bases. The CDR3 sequence is CASNPGATIYGYTF. The CDR3, as DNA: TGTGCCAGCAACCCAGGGGCCACCATCTATGGCTACACCTTC. Full variable domain (missing parts from reference TRBV3-1 and TRBJ1-2): DTAVSQTPKYLVTQMGNDKSIKCEQNLGHDTMYWYKQDSKKFLKIMFSYNNKELIINETVPNRFSPKSPDKAHLNLHINSLELGDSAVYFCASNPGATIYGYTFGSGTRLTVV.

This clonotype occurred many times. The V call is TRBV5-1, the J call TRBJ2-3; D is unclear. V lost 0 bases, J lost 1 base, and 6 bases lay in between. Germline-derived CDR1 and CDR2 are SGHRS and YFSETQ. This CDR3 spans 14 amino acids. The CDR3 is CASSLGDRTDTQYF. Here the CDR3 DNA reads TGCGCCAGCAGCTTGGGGGATCGCACAGATACGCAGTATTTT.

The V call is TRBV5-5, the J call TRBJ2-2; the D gene is possibly TRBD1 (6 bases). Germline V gene sequence: CDR1 SGHKS, CDR2 YYEKEE (reference sequence). This CDR3 is built from 15 residues. Deletions cut 4 bases from V and 2 bases from J, with 12 bases between. The CDR3, as DNA: TGTGCCAGCAGCCTAGGGGGTTTCAACACCGGGGAGCTGTTTTTT. Amino acid sequence: CASSLGGFNTGELFF.

This chain links TRBV6-5 with TRBJ2-5; D perhaps matches TRBD2 (5 bases). V shed 6 bases and J shed 4 bases, with 9 bases lying between them. CDR1 and CDR2 from the germline V gene are MNHEY and SVGAGI. This CDR3 has 12 amino acids. The CDR3 DNA reads as TGTGCCAGCAGACGGGGTTCAGAGACCCAGTACTTC. It yields the protein CASRRGSETQYF.

This clonotype came up a few times. This chain connects TRBV20-1 to TRBJ2-1; D unclear. The CDR3 contains 12 residues. Looked up from germline, CDR1 is DFQATT and CDR2 is SNEGSKA (reference sequence). Trimming took off 8 bases at V and 8 bases at J, with 16 bases between the two ends. Written as DNA, the CDR3 is TGCAGTTCCAGTCGAGGTTTGGATGAGCAGTTCTTC. Amino acid sequence: CSSSRGLDEQFF.

This clonotype was counted at least ten times. This chain connects TRBV24-1 to TRBJ2-2; tentative D call: TRBD1 (6 bases). CDR3 length: 19 residues. Per germline, CDR1 KGHDR and CDR2 SFDVKD. Trimming stripped 6 bases from V and 0 bases from J, with 22 bases between. CDR3 region: CATSPYRDTGDSNTGELFF. For the CDR3, the DNA is TGTGCCACCAGTCCATACCGGGACACCGGTGATTCGAACACCGGGGAGCTGTTTTTT.

The table lists this clonotype with a count of one. The rearrangement uses TRBV6-1 and TRBJ2-7, with D possibly TRBD2 on 6 matching bases. The CDR3 totals 13 residues. Trimming stripped 6 bases from V and 4 bases from J, with 13 bases between. The germline gives CDR1 MNHNS, CDR2 SASEGT. Here the CDR3 DNA reads TGTGCCAGCAGAAACCGGGACTCTTACGAGCAGTACTTC. Translated: CASRNRDSYEQYF.

The chain recombines TRBV10-3 with TRBJ2-2, with a possible D match to TRBD1 (6 bases). This CDR3 region has 15 residues. The germline V gene encodes CDR1 ENHRY and CDR2 SYGVKD. Trimming removed 9 bases at V and 2 bases at J, with 16 bases between. CDR3 DNA sequence: TGTGCCATTAGAGCCGGGACACCAAACACCGGGGAGCTGTTTTTT. This sequence encodes CAIRAGTPNTGELFF.

In its sample, this clonotype was seen a few times. The gene calls are TRBV5-1 and TRBJ2-2, with D hard to call. CDR3 size: 13 residues. Germline V gene sequence: CDR1 SGHRS, CDR2 YFSETQ. Between the trimmed V and J ends, which lost 4 bases and 4 bases, there was a span of 8 bases. The chain's CDR3 is CASSTEATGELFF. The CDR3 coding sequence is TGCGCCAGCAGCACAGAAGCCACCGGGGAGCTGTTTTTT.

The chain is built from TRBV27 and TRBJ2-1, with 9 bases lining up with TRBD2. The V segment lost 2 bases and the J segment 6 bases; nucleotides outside the gene matches: 5. This CDR3 has 15 amino acids. Germline V lookup: CDR1 MNHEY, CDR2 SMNVEV (reference sequence). The CDR3 region has the DNA TGTGCCAGCAGTTTAGGGCGGGAGGGCCGCAATGAGCAGTTCTTC. It yields the protein CASSLGREGRNEQFF.

In its sample, this clonotype was seen a few times. V and J are TRBV12-3 or TRBV12-4 and TRBJ2-3; unclear D gene. Trimming removed 2 bases at V and 4 bases at J, with 10 bases between. This CDR3 is 14 amino acids long. DNA of the CDR3: TGTGCCAGCAGTTTATGGGCAGTTCCAGATACGCAGTATTTT. It specifies CASSLWAVPDTQYF.

This clonotype was counted a few times. The V call is TRBV7-9, the J call TRBJ2-5, with TRBD2 matching over 7 bases. V dropped 0 bases and J dropped 2; count of bases not matched to a gene: 3. Germline CDR1 is SEHNR and CDR2 is FQNEAQ (reference sequence). The CDR3 sequence is 15 residues long. The CDR3 sequence: CASSLAPGLQETQYF. In DNA, the CDR3 is TGTGCCAGCAGCTTAGCCCCGGGACTACAAGAGACCCAGTACTTC.